In its sample, the clone carrying this T cell receptor beta chain was seen a few times. CDR1 is SGHRS, CDR2 YFSETQ, per germline. This CDR3 is 16 amino acids long. V was clipped by 0 bases and J by 2 bases, with 14 bases between them. This record belongs to a study of CD8+ T cells in alopecia areata. Extracted from the samples, RNA was reverse transcribed into cDNA to serve as the sequencing template. TCRdb's copy holds only in-frame clones and misses some; the assay was immunoSEQ multiplex PCR. This table has more than 95,000 clones, roughly 69% appearing once. Specimen: CD4+ T cells sorted from blood. This chain joins TRBV5-1 and TRBJ1-2; D is perhaps TRBD1 (5 bases). The sequence came from a human donor in good health. CDR3 bases: TGCGCCAGCAGCTTGGCTGGGACGGCGGGGAACTATGGCTACACCTTC. It specifies CASSLAGTAGNYGYTF.